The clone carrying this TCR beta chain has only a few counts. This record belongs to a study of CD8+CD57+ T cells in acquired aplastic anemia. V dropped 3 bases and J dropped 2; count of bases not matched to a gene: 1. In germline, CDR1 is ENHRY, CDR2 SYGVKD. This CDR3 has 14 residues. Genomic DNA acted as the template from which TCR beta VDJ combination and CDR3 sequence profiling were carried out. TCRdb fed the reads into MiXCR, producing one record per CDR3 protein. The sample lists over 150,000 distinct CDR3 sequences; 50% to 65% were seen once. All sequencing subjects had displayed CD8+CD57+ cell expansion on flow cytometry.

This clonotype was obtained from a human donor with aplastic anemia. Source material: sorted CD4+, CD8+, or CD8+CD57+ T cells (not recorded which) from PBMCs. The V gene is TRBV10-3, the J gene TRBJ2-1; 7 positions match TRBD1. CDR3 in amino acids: CAISEGGPYNEQFF. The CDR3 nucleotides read TGTGCCATCAGTGAAGGGGGCCCCTACAATGAGCAGTTCTTC.